This TCR beta chain was sequenced in a study of T cells in women clearing cervical HPV infection. The repertoire was sequenced with immunoSEQ multiplex PCR; TCRdb's copy has only in-frame clones and lacks some. The sample data list 18,000 or so clones. The ends were cut back, 3 bases at V and 1 base at J, with 19 bases in the middle. Germline CDR1 is MNHEY and CDR2 is SVGEGT. This CDR3 comprises 17 residues. A note on this clone: The CDR3 end lies 3 residues beyond the end of the read and is filled in from the germline J gene. Additional DNA sequences in this sample encode the identical CDR3.

The source of this sequence is a woman between 18 and 70 years old with a cervical HPV16 infection that either progressed to CIN3+ or cleared (not recorded which). Sequenced input: blood buffy coat. The chain is built from TRBV6-2 or TRBV6-3 and TRBJ2-7, with a possible D match to TRBD2 (6 bases). The CDR3 reads CASSYLFSRGGSYEQYF. CDR3 bases read: TGTGCCAGCAGTTATTTGTTTTCGAGGGGAGGATCCTACGAG.